This TCR beta chain was captured by sequencing in a study of cytomegalovirus exposure and HLA in healthy donors. Whole-study results and caveats: Most subjects' HLA-A and HLA-B alleles were reportedly predicted from TCR beta sequences.

The PCR had 60 Vbeta and 13 Jbeta primers. Profiled with immunoSEQ multiplex PCR; TCRdb holds only in-frame clones, not every one. The data show around 100,000 clones, about 76% seen once. Turning to this clone: Its specificity is unknown.

This receptor was identified in a woman between 65 and 79 years old in good health and CMV-seropositive. Source material: PBMCs.

The CDR3 DNA sequence: TGTGCCTGGATGCGCGGAGGGGAGGGATATGGCTACACCTTC. It codes for CAWMRGGEGYGYTF. The chain carries TRBV30 and TRBJ1-2, with TRBD1 as a possible D gene (5 bases). From germline, CDR1 is GTSNPN and CDR2 SVGIG (reference sequence). This CDR3 has 14 amino acids. V dropped 4 bases and J dropped 5 bases, with 17 bases sitting between them.